The clone carrying this T cell receptor (beta chain) was seen many times. Its cognate antigen is unknown. Amplification of the TCR beta CDR3 regions used RNA transcripts (as template). First-round RT-PCR used HTBI primers; second-round multiplex PCR followed. TCRdb reprocessed the multiplex PCR reads with MiXCR, giving one entry per CDR3 protein. The table lists over 150,000 distinct CDR3 sequences, over 35% of them singletons, with 5.8% in the top ten. The CDR3 is 11 amino acids. Trimming took 6 bases from V and 9 from J, leaving 8 bases between them. CDR1 and CDR2 (germline): MDHEN, SYDVKM. These data originate in a study of Graves' ophthalmopathy and Graves' hyperthyroidism. The study, taken as a whole, reports: Sensitivity of around 86% and specificity of about 84% were achieved when a 13-signature model separated ophthalmopathy from stable hyperthyroidism.

Diagnoses were established from clinical symptoms, serum thyroxine, TRAb, thyroid ultrasound and orbital computed tomography. The rearrangement links TRBV28 to TRBJ2-2; unclear D gene. Sequencing was carried out using peripheral blood. The clonotype comes from a woman aged 40 to 50 with Graves' ophthalmopathy. The CDR3 sequence is CASRLGRELFF. The CDR3 DNA is TGTGCCAGCAGATTAGGTCGGGAGCTGTTTTTT.